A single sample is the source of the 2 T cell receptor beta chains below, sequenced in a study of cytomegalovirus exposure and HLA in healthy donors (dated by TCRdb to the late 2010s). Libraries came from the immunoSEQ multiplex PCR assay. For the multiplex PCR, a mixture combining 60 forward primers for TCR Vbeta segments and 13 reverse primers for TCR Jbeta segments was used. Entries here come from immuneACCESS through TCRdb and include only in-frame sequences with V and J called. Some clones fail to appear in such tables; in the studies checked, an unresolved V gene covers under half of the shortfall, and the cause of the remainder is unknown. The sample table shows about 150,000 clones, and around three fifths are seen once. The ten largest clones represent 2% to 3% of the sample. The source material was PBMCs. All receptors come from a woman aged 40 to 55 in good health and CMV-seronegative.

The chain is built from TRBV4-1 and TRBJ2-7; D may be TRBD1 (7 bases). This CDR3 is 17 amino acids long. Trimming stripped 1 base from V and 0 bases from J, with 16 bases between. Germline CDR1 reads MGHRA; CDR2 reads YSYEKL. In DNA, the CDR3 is TGCGCCAGCAGCCAAGGTATGGGCAGGGGGGTCTCCTACGAGCAGTACTTC. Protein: CASSQGMGRGVSYEQYF.

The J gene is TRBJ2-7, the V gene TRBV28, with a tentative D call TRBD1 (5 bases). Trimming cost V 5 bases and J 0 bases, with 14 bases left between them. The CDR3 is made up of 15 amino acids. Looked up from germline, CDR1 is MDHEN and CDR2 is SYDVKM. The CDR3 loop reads CASSPPGAHSYEQYF. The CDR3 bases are TGTGCCAGCAGTCCCCCTGGGGCCCACTCCTACGAGCAGTACTTC.